These T cell receptor beta chains were read from a single sample in a study of blood T cell repertoires in COVID-19. Assay: immunoSEQ multiplex PCR; the TCRdb copy retains only in-frame clones and omits some. The sample lists 300,000 to 350,000 clones; about 90% were seen once. The sequenced material came from PBMCs or T cells enriched from blood (not recorded which). The receptor set was obtained from a woman in her 30s who had been exposed to COVID-19. The CDR3 runs from the conserved cysteine through the conserved F or W. D genes are given only for firm matches. Size is stated for part of the rows, as once, few or many counts, or as a class when the clone is expanded.

v_gene	d_gene	j_gene	abundance	CDR3nt	CDR3aa
TRBV11-2	NA	TRBJ2-5	NA	TGTGCCAGCAGCTTAGCCAGGACACGTCAAGAGACCCAGTACTTC	CASSLARTRQETQYF
TRBV28	TRBD2	TRBJ2-6	NA	TGTGCCAGCAGTAGACTAGCGGGAGGGTCTGGGGCCAACGTCCTGACTTTC	CASSRLAGGSGANVLTF
TRBV11-2	NA	TRBJ2-4	once	TGTGCCAGCAGCGACCAGGGACTAGCCAAAAACATTCAGTACTTC	CASSDQGLAKNIQYF
TRBV2	NA	TRBJ1-5	NA	TGTGCCAGCAGTGAACAGGGTATAGGTCAGCCCCAGCATTTT	CASSEQGIGQPQHF
TRBV19	NA	TRBJ1-4	NA	TGTGCCAGTAGTACTGGGGGCGCAGCAACTAATGAAAAACTGTTTTTT	CASSTGGAATNEKLFF
TRBV27	NA	TRBJ2-3	NA	TGTGCCAGCAGTCTGTGGACATTTGCAGATACGCAGTATTTT	CASSLWTFADTQYF
TRBV11-3	TRBD1	TRBJ1-5	NA	TGTGCCAGCAGCCCCGGACAGGGGAGCAATCAGCCCCAGCATTTT	CASSPGQGSNQPQHF
TRBV9	NA	TRBJ1-4	NA	TGTGCCAGCAGCGCAGGGGTAGCAACTAATGAAAAACTGTTTTTT	CASSAGVATNEKLFF
TRBV29-1	TRBD2	TRBJ2-5	NA	TGCAGCGTTCTTGGACTAGCGGGAGGAGAGACCCAGTACTTC	CSVLGLAGGETQYF
TRBV12-2	NA	TRBJ1-5	NA	TGTGCAAGTCGCTTAACAGGGTATCAGCCCCAGCATTTT	CASRLTGYQPQHF
TRBV7-9	NA	TRBJ2-4	NA	TGTGCCAGCAGCTTAGCTCCCTTCGGGGGTTCCCTGCACATTCAGTACTTC	CASSLAPFGGSLHIQYF
TRBV9	NA	TRBJ2-3	once	TGTGCCAGCAGCGTAGGTTCGCCCAGGGATACGCAGTATTTT	CASSVGSPRDTQYF
TRBV18	NA	TRBJ1-5	few	TGTGCCAGCTCACCATCGGGGTCTTATCAGCCCCAGCATTTT	CASSPSGSYQPQHF
TRBV7-2	NA	TRBJ2-5	NA	TGTGCCAGCAGCTTATTTTCCCCGGGGGAGACCCAGTACTTC	CASSLFSPGETQYF
TRBV19	TRBD1	TRBJ1-5	many	TGTGCCAGTCTACTCCTCAGGGGGCGGAAGCCCCAGCATTTT	CASLLLRGRKPQHF
TRBV20-1	NA	TRBJ1-2	NA	TGCAGTGCTAGTATGCAGAAAGATGGCTACACCTTC	CSASMQKDGYTF
TRBV28	NA	TRBJ1-6	NA	TGTGCCAGCAGTTCAATGTCCCTCCACTTT	CASSSMSLHF
TRBV25-1	NA	TRBJ2-7	NA	TGTGCCAGCAGTGAATCGGCCTCTAGGTTACAGTACTTC	CASSESASRLQYF
TRBV5-1	NA	TRBJ2-6	NA	TGCGCCAGCAGCTTAGGGGGAGGGGCCAACGTCCTGACTTTC	CASSLGGGANVLTF
TRBV7-3	NA	TRBJ1-6	NA	TGTGCCAGCAGCTTAACGAGGAGGAATTCACCCCTCCACTTT	CASSLTRRNSPLHF
TRBV5-1	TRBD2	TRBJ2-7	NA	TGCGCCAGCAGCTTGGTCGCTAGCGGTTCCTACGAGCAGTACTTC	CASSLVASGSYEQYF
TRBV6-5	TRBD1	TRBJ1-5	once	TGTGCCAGCAGTTCGGGCGACAGGGTTCGACAGCCCCAGCATTTT	CASSSGDRVRQPQHF
TRBV2	TRBD1	TRBJ2-7	NA	TGTGCCAGCAGCGGACAGGGTCCCTACGAGCAGTACTTC	CASSGQGPYEQYF
TRBV6-6	NA	TRBJ2-7	NA	TGTGCCAGCAGTTACGTCCAGGGCGTAGTACCCTACGAGCAGTACTTC	CASSYVQGVVPYEQYF
TRBV12-3/TRBV12-4	NA	TRBJ2-2	NA	TGTGCCAGCAGGCCCCTACAGGTCGGGGAGCTGTTTTTT	CASRPLQVGELFF
TRBV28	TRBD1	TRBJ2-5	NA	TGTGCCAGCAGTTTATTGAGAGGGACAGGGATGGCCCAAGAGACCCAGTACTTC	CASSLLRGTGMAQETQYF
TRBV3-1/TRBV3-2	TRBD1	TRBJ2-2	once	TGTGCCAGCAGCCAGACAGGGTGGACCGGGGAGCTGTTTTTT	CASSQTGWTGELFF
TRBV25-1	NA	TRBJ2-5	NA	TGTGCCAGCAGTCCCAGAGAGACCCAGTACTTC	CASSPRETQYF
TRBV6-4	TRBD1	TRBJ1-6	NA	TGTGCCAGCAGTCCTCAGGGGGACTCACCCCTCCACTTT	CASSPQGDSPLHF
TRBV5-1	TRBD1	TRBJ1-4	NA	TGCGCCAGCAGCTTGGGTGGACAGGGGTATGAAAAACTGTTTTTT	CASSLGGQGYEKLFF
TRBV7-3	NA	TRBJ2-3	NA	TGTGCCAGCAGCTTAATCCCCGGAGTTCCAGATACGCAGTATTTT	CASSLIPGVPDTQYF
TRBV7-9	TRBD2	TRBJ2-2	few	TGTGCCAGCAGTACCCGGGGGGGGACTCCCCTCTACACCGGGGAGCTGTTTTTT	CASSTRGGTPLYTGELFF
TRBV28	TRBD1	TRBJ2-7	NA	TGTGCCAGCAGGACGATCCTGGGACAGATGAGCTCCTACGAGCAGTACTTC	CASRTILGQMSSYEQYF
TRBV28	NA	TRBJ1-5	NA	TGTGCCAGCAGTTCCCAGGTTAAGGGCAATCAGCCCCAGCATTTT	CASSSQVKGNQPQHF
TRBV30	NA	TRBJ2-2	NA	TGTGCTGGGCCCTCCCCGGCCGGGGAGCTGTTTTTT	CAGPSPAGELFF
TRBV21-1	NA	TRBJ1-1	NA	TGTGCCAGCAGCAAAGCGCTTTGGGAGGGACCAGGGGACACTGAAGCTTTCTTT	CASSKALWEGPGDTEAFF
TRBV29-1	TRBD1	TRBJ1-3	NA	TGCAGCGTTGAAGAAGGACAGGGGCGTGGAAACACCATATATTTT	CSVEEGQGRGNTIYF
TRBV6-5	NA	TRBJ2-5	NA	TGTGCCAGCAGTTACGCCGGAGGACAGCAAGAGACCCAGTACTTC	CASSYAGGQQETQYF
TRBV5-1	NA	TRBJ2-4	NA	TGCGCCAGCAGCCCCAACTCGGGAGCCCGAGAAAACATTCAGTACTTC	CASSPNSGARENIQYF
TRBV7-8	NA	TRBJ2-2	NA	TGTGCCAGCAGCTTAGGTCGCCTCGGCGGGGAGCTGTTTTTT	CASSLGRLGGELFF
TRBV6-5	TRBD1	TRBJ1-1	NA	TGTGCCAGCCGACAGGGGCCGGAAACTGAAGCTTTCTTT	CASRQGPETEAFF
TRBV6-5	TRBD1	TRBJ1-2	NA	TGTGCCAGCAGGACCGGGACAGGGGAGACCTATGGCTACACCTTC	CASRTGTGETYGYTF
TRBV28	TRBD2	TRBJ2-5	NA	TGTGCCAGCATGACTAGCGGCCAAGAGACCCAGTACTTC	CASMTSGQETQYF
TRBV19	TRBD1	TRBJ2-7	NA	TGTGCCAGTAGTCCCGGGACAGGGACCTACGAGCAGTACTTC	CASSPGTGTYEQYF
TRBV9	NA	TRBJ1-2	NA	TGTGCCAGCAGCGTCTCCGAGGTTTCCCTTGGCTACACCTTC	CASSVSEVSLGYTF
TRBV7-6	NA	TRBJ2-7	NA	TGTGCCAGCAGCCCCAGAGCGGAGGGGGCGTTTAGCGAGCAGTACTTC	CASSPRAEGAFSEQYF
TRBV3-1/TRBV3-2	NA	TRBJ1-4	NA	TGTGCCAGCAGCCATTGGACAGCAACTAATGAAAAACTGTTTTTT	CASSHWTATNEKLFF
TRBV5-1	TRBD1	TRBJ2-5	NA	TGCGCCAGCAGCTTGGGACCGGGACAGGGACAAGAGACCCAGTACTTC	CASSLGPGQGQETQYF
TRBV10-3	NA	TRBJ2-1	NA	TGTGCCATCAGTGTAATTCCGAGACTGGATAAAAATGAGCAGTTCTTC	CAISVIPRLDKNEQFF